This entry features one T cell receptor beta chain sequence. The table lists this clonotype with many counts. Its recognized antigen is unknown. Per-nucleotide qualities are absent, and no much larger clonotype sits a single base away. This specimen comes from a study of molecular identifiers for immune sequencing clone quantification (dated by TCRdb to 2016 to 2018). With regard to the full study: In a replicate experiment, RNA from roughly 20,000 or 100,000 naive CD8 T cells was split into five aliquots, four of which were sequenced. The study was a methods study using CD8 T cells to benchmark molecular-identifier clustering-based TCR repertoire sequencing (MIDCIRS) and TCR RNA copy counting.

Library creation used PCR. Instrument used: Illumina HiSeq 4000. Preparation of bulk TCR libraries followed a previously described approach, with the TCR primers listed in Table S5. Total RNA was purified with the Qiagen AllPrep DNA/RNA kit. Before analysis, reads from multiple sequencing runs of the same library were pooled. As for the original processing: Reads were retained only if an exact TCR constant sequence was present, and the retained reads were trimmed to 150 nt and grouped according to their 12-nt molecular barcodes. Reads inside each barcode group were sub-clustered using a 15% Levenshtein threshold, and a quality-weighted consensus sequence was constructed for each RNA molecule. Non-functional sequences were discarded, and so were lower-count sequences lying one edit away from another sequence. Based on a fit of two negative binomial distributions, barcode sub-clusters having less than 20% of the maximum read count were discarded. TCRdb reanalyzed the raw reads on its own, using fastp at Q25 for trimming and MiXCR for clone calling, and kept in-frame beta chains. Each CDR3 protein appears once, grouped with its most common genes and DNA. The V and J calls follow TCRdb's processing rather than the paper's. This sample gives 65,000 or so distinct CDR3 sequences in total; around a sixth of them show up just once. The top ten clonotypes cover 1.5% to 1.8% of the sample.

Naive CD8 T cell libraries were made from approximately 20,000 to 1,000,000 sorted cells using 10%, 30% or 50% of purified RNA. Naive CD8 T cells, defined as CD8+CD4-CCR7+CD45RA+, were FACS-sorted into RLT Plus buffer on a BD FACSAria II. Detection sensitivity was tested by spiking Jurkat RNA equal to 9 to 10 TCR copies' worth into samples containing roughly 19,000-1,100,000 naive CD8 T cells. Enrichment of CD8 T cells was done with RosetteSep CD8+ T Cell Enrichment Cocktail plus Ficoll-Paque, and ACK red cell lysis came afterward. Sequences MNHEY (CDR1) and SVGAGI (CDR2) are obtained from the germline V gene. At the junction V is shortened by 8 bases and J by 0 bases, with 16 bases in between. Its CDR3 holds 15 amino acids, cysteine through phenylalanine. The retained sequence is limited to the CDR3, 45 bases, with the frame set at the first base. The paper as a whole reports these results and caveats: Spiked-in Jurkat TCR RNA equal to a single cell's worth was reported to be detectable even within 1,100,000 naive CD8 T cells. Spiked-in Jurkat TCR RNA (approximately 10 copies' worth), which is not part of the donor repertoire, was contained in the naive libraries. Highly expanded clone sizes could be underestimated because identical TCR molecules may share a barcode. In CMV-specific effector cells, clones with more than 20 RNA copies contained over 97% of molecules, whereas in naive cells such clones contained under 1% of molecules. Modeling indicated about 3 TCR RNA copies recovered per cell, compared with 9.5 to 10 by digital PCR, which implies a capture efficiency of around 30%. When barcode sub-clustering was omitted, TCR diversity was inflated by chimeric consensus sequences, with chimeras reaching as high as 47%.

The source material was naive CD8+ T cells from blood, with Jurkat cell RNA spiked in. The sample's cell subset or site, from its label and the paper: FACS-sorted CD8+CD4-CCR7+CD45RA+ naive T cells. This sequence was found in a human donor in good health. Some libraries in this study had Jurkat cell RNA spiked in. The chain couples TRBV6-5 to TRBJ1-1, with no reliable assignment of the D segment. The DNA reads TGTGCCAGCGTACCCCCGTTTGGGGTGAACACTGAAGCTTTCTTT. Translation gives CASVPPFGVNTEAFF.